The TCR beta chain described here comes from a study of T cell repertoires in cytomegalovirus infection. Germline values: CDR1 SGHTA, CDR2 FQGNSA. This CDR3 is 16 amino acids long. Trimming removed 5 bases from V and 6 bases from J; junction bases left unmatched: 9. This clonotype was found many times. Its antigen is not identified. TCRdb re-called the reads with MiXCR, one entry per CDR3 protein. The repertoire includes approximately 280,000 distinct CDR3 sequences, roughly a fifth of them detected once, and roughly 19% sits in the top ten. The source was cultured PBMCs, collected from culture after CMV antigen stimulation. This sequence was found in a human donor in good health (CMV status not recorded). Some clones in this sample may be carry-over from other donors' samples. This chain links TRBV7-2 with TRBJ2-5; 13 nucleotides match TRBD2. The CDR3 loop reads CASSPRTSGSSKTQYF. DNA for the CDR3: TGTGCCAGCAGCCCCCGGACTAGCGGGAGTTCGAAGACCCAGTACTTC.